Below are 22 T cell receptor beta chains sequenced from a single sample in a study of T cells in Graves' hyperthyroidism and ophthalmopathy. Researchers amplified the TCR beta CDR3 regions from RNA transcripts. The HTBI primer set was used in a first-round RT-PCR of the TCR CDR3. Each CDR3 protein is one row after TCRdb ran MiXCR on the multiplex PCR reads. This sample carries approximately 590,000 distinct CDR3 sequences, roughly 46% of them seen once, and the ten largest clones take 6.5% to 9%. The sample comprised peripheral blood or thyroid tissue (not recorded which). The receptor source for this set is a woman under 30 with Graves' hyperthyroidism.

This CDR3 is CATKAERGNTGELFF. CDR3 DNA: TGTGCCACCAAGGCGGAGCGGGGGAACACCGGGGAGCTGTTTTTT. V usage is TRBV10-3 and J usage is TRBJ2-2; 7 bases align to TRBD2. In germline, CDR1 is ENHRY, CDR2 SYGVKD. V was clipped by 10 bases and J by 1 base; unmatched bases: 9. The length of the CDR3 is 15 residues.

The chain joins TRBV9 to TRBJ1-4; maybe TRBD1 (5 bases). Trimming took 3 bases from V and 9 from J, leaving 12 bases between them. Germline loops: CDR1 SGDLS, CDR2 YYNGEE. This CDR3 has 13 amino acids. The CDR3 DNA is TGTGCCAGCAGCGGGGGGGACTTCCAAAAACTGTTTTTT. It yields the protein CASSGGDFQKLFF.

This clonotype showed up just a few times. The gene calls are TRBV19 and TRBJ2-7; possible D gene TRBD2, 6 bases. This CDR3 contains 14 residues. V lost 7 bases and J 0 bases, leaving 13 bases between the germline ends. In germline, CDR1 is LNHDA, CDR2 SQIVND (reference sequence). The DNA for the CDR3 is TGTGCCAGTAAGCCGGGACTGAGCTCCTACGAGCAGTACTTC. Encoded protein: CASKPGLSSYEQYF.

This clonotype was detected a few times. The chain carries TRBV19 and TRBJ1-5; D ambiguous. Trimming shortened V by 9 bases and J by 9 bases, and 15 bases separated the two germline ends. CDR3 length: 12 amino acids. Per germline, CDR1 LNHDA and CDR2 SQIVND (reference sequence). The CDR3, as DNA: TGTGCCAGCCGAAGAGCTATGGGGCCCCAGCATTTT. Residues: CASRRAMGPQHF.

This rearrangement joins TRBV2 to TRBJ1-6, with unresolved D. V lost 8 bases and J lost 6, with 14 bases in between. The CDR3 runs 14 residues. Germline assignment: CDR1 SNHLY and CDR2 FYNNEI. The CDR3 coding sequence is TGTGCCAGCTCACCACGGGCAGTTAATTCACCCCTCCACTTT. Translation: CASSPRAVNSPLHF.

The sample holds a few counts of this clonotype. The genes are TRBV7-2 and TRBJ2-7, with 11 bases fitting TRBD1. This CDR3 comprises 15 residues. The V gene end was trimmed by 5 bases and the J gene end by 4 bases; junction bases not matched to a gene: 7. The germline CDR1 and CDR2 sequences are SGHTA and FQGNSA. CDR3 coding DNA: TGTGCCAGCAGCCAAGAAGGGGACAGGGGGTACGAGCAGTACTTC. Translated, it gives CASSQEGDRGYEQYF.

This clonotype was picked up many times. The J gene is TRBJ1-2, the V gene TRBV10-3; no reliable D call. The ends were cut back, 3 bases at V and 4 bases at J, with 9 bases in the middle. The CDR3 totals 13 residues. In germline, CDR1 is ENHRY, CDR2 SYGVKD. In DNA, the CDR3 is TGTGCCATCAGTGAACGAGAGGGCTATGGCTACACCTTC. This encodes CAISEREGYGYTF.

This clonotype was counted a few times. The chain combines TRBV29-1 with TRBJ2-5, with D possibly matching TRBD2 (6 bases). Trimming pared 8 bases from V and 4 bases from J, leaving 17 bases between. The CDR3 runs 13 residues. CDR1 and CDR2 (germline): SQVTM, ANQGSEA. This chain's CDR3 is CSQDLGGPETQYF. Written as DNA, the CDR3 is TGCAGCCAAGATCTGGGAGGCCCAGAGACCCAGTACTTC. The full variable domain, rest sourced from reference TRBV29-1 and TRBJ2-5, is SAVISQKPSRDICQRGTSLTIQCQVDSQVTMMFWYRQQPGQSLTLIATANQGSEATYESGFVIDKFPISRPNLTFSTLTVSNMSPEDSSIYLCSQDLGGPETQYFGPGTRLLVL.

The chain is built from TRBV20-1 and TRBJ1-1; 7 bases are shared with TRBD1. V shed 6 bases and J 7 bases; nucleotides not matched to a gene: 8. The CDR3 length is 12 residues. The germline V gene encodes CDR1 DFQATT and CDR2 SNEGSKA (reference sequence). CDR3 sequence reads: CSASPGQSEAFF. DNA for the CDR3: TGCAGTGCAAGTCCGGGACAGAGTGAAGCTTTCTTT.

The CDR3 sequence: CSVNHRPLSSYEQYF. CDR3 sequence (DNA): TGCAGTGTAAATCACAGGCCCCTGAGCTCCTACGAGCAGTACTTC. This chain uses TRBV20-1 with TRBJ2-7; D possibly corresponds to TRBD1 (5 bases). The CDR3 covers 15 residues. The germline V gene has CDR1 DFQATT and CDR2 SNEGSKA (reference sequence). With 7 bases removed from V and 0 bases from J, the gap between germline ends came to 19 bases.

This clonotype was found a few times. This sequence joins TRBV7-2 and TRBJ2-7; no firm D call. The V gene lost 4 bases and the J gene lost 3 bases, with 13 bases spanning the gap. This CDR3 spans 14 amino acids. The germline V gene has CDR1 SGHTA and CDR2 FQGNSA. The CDR3 here is CASSSILNGYEQYF. Written as DNA, the CDR3 is TGTGCCAGCAGCTCAATATTAAACGGCTACGAGCAGTACTTC. Complete variable domain (other parts from reference TRBV7-2 and TRBJ2-7): GAGVSQSPSNKVTEKGKDVELRCDPISGHTALYWYRQSLGQGLEFLIYFQGNSAPDKSGLPSDRFSAERTGGSVSTLTIQRTQQEDSAVYLCASSSILNGYEQYFGPGTRLTVT.

This clonotype has ten or more counts. CDR3 protein: CSVVGGRYGYTF. In DNA form, the CDR3 reads TGCAGCGTTGTCGGGGGCCGGTATGGCTACACCTTC. The chain employs TRBV29-1 and TRBJ1-2; D might be TRBD1 (6 bases). The CDR3 is 12 amino acids. V was shortened by 4 bases and J by 5 bases, with 11 bases between the two germline ends. Germline V gives CDR1 SQVTM, CDR2 ANQGSEA.

Remarks on this clonotype: Lacking the conserved final phenylalanine or tryptophan, this CDR3 likely reflects a read error. V usage is TRBV5-1 and J usage is TRBJ1-4; no clear D gene. The germline CDR1 and CDR2 sequences are SGHRS and YFSETQ. This CDR3 contains 14 residues. The germline V and J ends were trimmed by 4 bases and 0 bases, with 7 bases remaining between them. The CDR3 loop is CASSPLATNEKLFS. The DNA of the CDR3 is TGCGCCAGCAGCCCACTGGCAACTAATGAAAAACTGTTTTCT.

The V call is TRBV10-3, the J call TRBJ1-2; TRBD1 matches 8 bases. The V gene end was trimmed by 10 bases and the J gene end by 4 bases; junction bases not matched to a gene: 11. The germline V gene encodes CDR1 ENHRY and CDR2 SYGVKD. The CDR3 sequence is 14 residues long. CDR3: CASSPRTGTYGYTF. In nucleotides, the CDR3 is TGTGCCAGCAGCCCAAGGACAGGGACCTATGGCTACACCTTC.

This clonotype has a count of ten or more. J is TRBJ1-3 and V is TRBV7-9, with no clear D. Germline CDR1 reads SEHNR; CDR2 reads FQNEAQ (reference sequence). The CDR3 length is 14 residues. The germline V and J ends were trimmed by 0 bases and 6 bases, with 9 bases remaining between them. The CDR3 DNA reads TGTGCCAGCAGCTTAGCGGTGGCGGCAAACACCATATATTTT. Protein product: CASSLAVAANTIYF.

This clonotype came up many times. The DNA is omitted, as the CDR3 cannot be located on it reliably, and the CDR3 follows TCRdb's listing. The CDR3 protein is CASSTSSRGQGYTF. This sequence joins TRBV25-1 and TRBJ1-2; the D call TRBD1 from the table was never checked on the DNA. Ends included, the CDR3 has 14 residues. Germline V gene lookup returns CDR1 MGHDK and CDR2 SYGVNS.

The gene calls are TRBV5-1 and TRBJ1-4, with 10 bases matching TRBD1. The CDR3 totals 18 residues. Germline V gene data show CDR1 as SGHRS and CDR2 as YFSETQ. Unmatched junction bases numbered 8, after V lost 2 bases and J lost 1 base. CDR3 nucleotides: TGCGCCAGCAGCTTTGGGGACAGGGGTGTAGGAACTAATGAAAAACTGTTTTTT. Translated: CASSFGDRGVGTNEKLFF.

This clonotype qualifies as medium-sized. The chain couples TRBV9 to TRBJ1-5, with D perhaps TRBD1 (5 bases). Germline CDR1 is SGDLS and CDR2 is YYNGEE. The CDR3 runs to 14 residues. V lost 5 bases and J lost 2, with 11 bases in between. The CDR3 region is CASSYDRGNQPQHF. For the CDR3, the DNA is TGTGCCAGCAGTTATGACAGAGGCAATCAGCCCCAGCATTTT.

At least ten counts were recorded for this clonotype. The rearrangement links TRBV29-1 to TRBJ2-5, with D possibly TRBD1 on 6 matching bases. Trimming left V 3 bases short and J 2 bases short, with 10 bases between. CDR3 size: 13 residues. Germline loops: CDR1 SQVTM, CDR2 ANQGSEA. CDR3 in DNA: TGCAGCGTTGACTTACAGGGTCAAGAGACCCAGTACTTC. This codes for CSVDLQGQETQYF.

This clonotype appeared many times. The rearrangement uses TRBV2 and TRBJ1-1; no clear D gene. V lost 5 bases and J 0 bases, leaving 7 bases between the germline ends. The CDR3 runs to 13 residues. Per germline, CDR1 SNHLY and CDR2 FYNNEI. The CDR3 DNA reads TGTGCCAGCAGTCCTCCAGTGAACACTGAAGCTTTCTTT. Translation: CASSPPVNTEAFF.

For this clonotype: The junction differs from germline at one of its ends, possibly a read error. J is TRBJ1-2 and V is TRBV15; 7 bases match TRBD1. The CDR3 covers 15 residues. Looked up from germline, CDR1 is LNHNV and CDR2 is YYDKDF (reference sequence). CDR3 in DNA: TGTGCCACCAGCCGAGAGGCAGGGGGATTCTATGGCTACACCTTC. It specifies CATSREAGGFYGYTF.

J is TRBJ1-5 and V is TRBV10-3; D is unclear. V was shortened by 10 bases and J by 1 base, with 11 bases between the two germline ends. CDR1 ENHRY and CDR2 SYGVKD come from the germline V gene. CDR3 length equals 13 residues. The DNA of the CDR3 is TGTGCCAGCAGGTGGGGAAGCAATCAGCCCCAGCATTTT. This sequence encodes CASRWGSNQPQHF.